Shown below are 16 T cell receptor beta chains from a single sample sequenced in a study of human T cells and chemical hapten exposure. TCRdb called the RACE reads again in MiXCR, with one record for every CDR3 protein. Here the sample spans more than 90,000 distinct CDR3 sequences, more than 9.5% being singletons. Documented time point: patch test 2, 6 weeks after DPC sensitization. As for treatment: therapeutic diphenylcyclopropenone sensitization with weekly scalp DPC. The input for sequencing was whole blood, taken in connection with sensitization to the hapten diphenylcyclopropenone (DPC). All receptors derive from a woman aged 40 to 50 with alopecia areata. Some clones in this sample may be carry-over from other donors' samples.

The rearrangement links TRBV19 to TRBJ2-7; 7 nucleotides agree with TRBD2. Germline V lookup: CDR1 LNHDA, CDR2 SQIVND (reference sequence). V lost 5 bases, J lost 5 bases, and 6 bases stayed unmatched. The CDR3 is 13 residues long. DNA of the CDR3: TGTGCCAGTAGTCCGAGGGAGGGTGACGAGCAGTACTTC. Its translation is CASSPREGDEQYF.

Note on this clonotype: This could be a read error, since a much larger clone is one nucleotide away. The J gene is TRBJ2-2, the V gene TRBV4-2; 7 bases match TRBD1. The CDR3 is 17 amino acids. Germline CDR1 is LGHNA and CDR2 is YNFKEQ. CDR3 amino acids: CASSQRAGTANIGELFF. The CDR3 DNA is TGTGCCAGCAGCCAAAGGGCCGGGACAGCGAACATCGGGGAGCTGTTTTTT.

There are a few counts of this clonotype. This sequence joins TRBV7-2 and TRBJ1-2; D is ambiguous. Trimming took 3 bases from V and 0 from J, leaving 5 bases between them. The CDR3 contains 13 residues. CDR1 is SGHTA, CDR2 FQGNSA, per germline. CDR3 in DNA: TGTGCCAGCAGCTTTGGATCTAACTATGGCTACACCTTC. This codes for CASSFGSNYGYTF.

V and J are TRBV18 and TRBJ2-7, with D hard to call. The CDR3 consists of 11 residues. The ends were cut back, 5 bases at V and 5 bases at J, with 7 bases in the middle. Germline V gene data show CDR1 as KGHSH and CDR2 as LQKENI. Here the CDR3 DNA reads TGTGCCAGCTCAAGTTCCCACGAGCAGTACTTC. Translated: CASSSSHEQYF.

This clonotype has ten or more counts. The gene calls are TRBV6-5 and TRBJ2-2; D remains ambiguous. CDR1 MNHEY and CDR2 SVGAGI come from the germline V gene. V dropped 0 bases and J dropped 0 bases, with 11 bases sitting between them. The CDR3 extends over 17 amino acids. The CDR3 nucleotides read TGTGCCAGCAGTTACTCGACCGCGATGCCGAACACCGGGGAGCTGTTTTTT. Protein: CASSYSTAMPNTGELFF.

This clonotype came up many times. The V gene is TRBV20-1, the J gene TRBJ1-6; TRBD1 is a possible D gene (6 bases). The ends were cut back, 5 bases at V and 7 bases at J, with 15 bases in the middle. The CDR3 is made up of 14 amino acids. Per the germline V gene, CDR1 is DFQATT and CDR2 is SNEGSKA (reference sequence). This CDR3 reads CSASPGGRNSPLHF. The DNA for the CDR3 is TGCAGTGCTTCCCCGGGGGGGCGGAATTCACCCCTCCACTTT.

This clonotype was counted a few times. The rearrangement joins TRBV4-2 to TRBJ2-3; possibly TRBD1 or TRBD2 for D (5 bases each). This CDR3 is built from 16 residues. Trimming took off 0 bases at V and 3 bases at J, with 13 bases between the two ends. Germline loops: CDR1 LGHNA, CDR2 YNFKEQ. The CDR3 DNA is TGTGCCAGCAGCCAAGAGGGACCCCCCCGGACAGATACGCAGTATTTT. It translates to CASSQEGPPRTDTQYF.

The sample holds many counts of this clonotype. The chain combines TRBV6-5 with TRBJ2-7; D is uncertain. V lost 3 bases and J lost 11, with 11 bases in between. Germline lookup yields CDR1 MNHEY and CDR2 SVGAGI. This CDR3 has 11 amino acids. Here the CDR3 reads CASSYEAVEYF. The CDR3 nucleotides read TGTGCCAGCAGTTATGAGGCGGTCGAGTACTTC.

In its sample, this clonotype ranks as medium-sized. The chain links TRBV6-2 or TRBV6-3 to TRBJ2-6, with D perhaps TRBD2 (6 bases). The CDR3 is made up of 13 amino acids. Trimming pared 5 bases from V and 7 bases from J, leaving 9 bases between. In germline, CDR1 is MNHEY, CDR2 SVGEGT. The CDR3 protein is CASSIGRANVLTF. Here the CDR3 DNA reads TGTGCCAGCAGTATCGGGAGAGCCAACGTCCTGACTTTC.

This clonotype has ten or more counts. The chain is built from TRBV12-3 or TRBV12-4 and TRBJ2-3; 8 nucleotides match TRBD2. The ends lost 6 bases at V and 1 base at J; junction bases unmatched: 6. The CDR3 extends over 15 amino acids. The CDR3 is CASSRGGHGTDTQYF. CDR3 sequence (DNA): TGTGCCAGCAGCCGGGGGGGCCACGGCACAGATACGCAGTATTTT.

This clonotype was found a few times. This sequence joins TRBV5-1 and TRBJ2-1; 9 nucleotides align to TRBD2. With V trimmed by 1 base and J by 6 bases, 2 bases remained unmatched. Germline-derived CDR1 and CDR2 are SGHRS and YFSETQ. The CDR3 runs 14 residues. CDR3 residues: CASSLPSGINEQFF. The CDR3 coding sequence is TGCGCCAGCAGCTTGCCTAGCGGGATCAATGAGCAGTTCTTC.

CDR3 loop: CASSQETEDQPQHF. Written as DNA, the CDR3 is TGCGCCAGCAGCCAAGAAACGGAGGATCAGCCCCAGCATTTT. The V call is TRBV4-1, the J call TRBJ1-5; unclear D gene. V was shortened by 0 bases and J by 5 bases, with 8 bases between the two germline ends. CDR1 and CDR2 (germline): MGHRA, YSYEKL. The CDR3 sequence is 14 residues long.

The V gene is TRBV4-2, the J gene TRBJ2-1; 13 nucleotides agree with TRBD2. The CDR3 extends over 22 amino acids. Germline lookup yields CDR1 LGHNA and CDR2 YNFKEQ. Trimming removed 4 bases from V and 0 bases from J; junction bases left unmatched: 18. CDR3 nucleotide sequence: TGTGCCAGCAGCCTCACCCGACTAGCGGGAGGACTATCACCTAGCTCCTACAATGAGCAGTTCTTC. Translation gives CASSLTRLAGGLSPSSYNEQFF.

This clonotype showed up many times. V gene TRBV20-1 combines with J gene TRBJ2-3, with a tentative D call TRBD2 (6 bases). This CDR3 comprises 14 residues. Trimming took off 0 bases at V and 3 bases at J, with 10 bases between the two ends. In germline, CDR1 is DFQATT, CDR2 SNEGSKA (reference sequence). The CDR3 nucleotides read TGCAGTGCTAGAGAGGGGGGTAGGACAGATACGCAGTATTTT. Translated: CSAREGGRTDTQYF.

V gene TRBV20-1 combines with J gene TRBJ2-2, with no clear D. Trimming left V 2 bases short and J 0 bases short, with 13 bases between. Germline lookup yields CDR1 DFQATT and CDR2 SNEGSKA (reference sequence). The CDR3 extends over 16 amino acids. The CDR3 here is CSARIRAPTNTGELFF. CDR3 DNA: TGCAGTGCTAGAATTCGAGCGCCAACGAACACCGGGGAGCTGTTTTTT.

There are a few counts of this clonotype. The chain is built from TRBV11-2 and TRBJ2-3; TRBD2 matches 14 bases. Germline CDR1 SGHAT, CDR2 FQNNGV. The CDR3 length is 19 residues. Losses at the gene ends were 3 bases for V and 6 bases for J; bases not matched to a gene: 14. The CDR3 protein is CASSFSGTSGRGARDTQYF. CDR3 DNA sequence: TGTGCCAGCAGCTTCTCCGGGACTAGCGGGAGAGGGGCGCGGGATACGCAGTATTTT.